The clone carrying this T cell receptor beta chain was picked up a small number of times. RNA transcripts were the source from which TCR beta CDR3 regions were amplified. First-round RT-PCR used HTBI primers; second-round multiplex PCR followed. TCRdb fed the multiplex PCR reads into MiXCR, producing one record per CDR3 protein. The sample gives 1 million to 1.3 million distinct CDR3 sequences, about 36% of which show up once; approximately 10% is in the top ten. Per germline, CDR1 SGHRS and CDR2 YFSETQ. This CDR3 region has 13 residues. V dropped 6 bases and J dropped 4 bases, with 13 bases sitting between them. The data derive from a study of Graves' ophthalmopathy and Graves' hyperthyroidism.

The chain combines TRBV5-1 with TRBJ1-1, with D uncertain. The sequenced sample consisted of peripheral blood or thyroid tissue (not recorded which). The receptor's source is an adult man with Graves' hyperthyroidism. The CDR3 nucleotides read TGCGCCAGCACCGCATACGAGACCACTGAAGCTTTCTTT. This gives the protein CASTAYETTEAFF.